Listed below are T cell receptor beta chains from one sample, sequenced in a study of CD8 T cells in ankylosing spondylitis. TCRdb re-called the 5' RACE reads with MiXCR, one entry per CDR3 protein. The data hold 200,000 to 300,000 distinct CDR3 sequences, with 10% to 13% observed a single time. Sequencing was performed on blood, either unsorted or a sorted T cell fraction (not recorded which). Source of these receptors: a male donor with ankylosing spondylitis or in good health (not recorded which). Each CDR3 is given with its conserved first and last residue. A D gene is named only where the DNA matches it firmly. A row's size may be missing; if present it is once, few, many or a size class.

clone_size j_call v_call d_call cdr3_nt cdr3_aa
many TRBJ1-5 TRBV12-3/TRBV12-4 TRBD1 TGTGCCAGCAGTCCGCCGGGACAGGGGGGCAATCAGCCCCAGCATTTT CASSPPGQGGNQPQHF
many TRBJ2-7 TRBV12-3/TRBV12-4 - TGTGCCAGCAGTCCCCGAAGACTTGAGAGCTCCTACGAGCAGTACTTC CASSPRRLESSYEQYF
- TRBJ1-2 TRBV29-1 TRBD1 TGCAGCGGGGGGGACAGCCGAGCGGGTGGCTACACCTTC CSGGDSRAGGYTF
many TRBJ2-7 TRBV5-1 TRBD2 TGCGCCAGCAGCTTCTACGGGGGGGAAAGCTACGAGCAGTACTTC CASSFYGGESYEQYF
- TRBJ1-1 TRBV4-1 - TGCGCCAGCAGCCAAGTAACCCCCGTGAACACTGAAGCTTTCTTT CASSQVTPVNTEAFF
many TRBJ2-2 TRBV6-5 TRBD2 TGTGCCAGCAGTTACTCGACTAGCGGGGGTGCCGGGGAGCTGTTTTTT CASSYSTSGGAGELFF
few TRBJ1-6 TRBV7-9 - TGTGCCAGCACCCGAGCGGGGAACGACAATTCACCCCTCCACTTT CASTRAGNDNSPLHF
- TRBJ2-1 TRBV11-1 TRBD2 TGTGCCAGCAGATCTAGCGACGGACTAGCGGGAGCCTACAATGAGCAGTTCTTC CASRSSDGLAGAYNEQFF
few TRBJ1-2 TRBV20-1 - TGCAGTGCTCTAGCGGGACTCTACTATGGCTACACCTTC CSALAGLYYGYTF
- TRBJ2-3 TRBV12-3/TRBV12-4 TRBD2 TGTGCCAGCACGCTAGCGGGACTCCCAGAGGCAGATACGCAGTATTTT CASTLAGLPEADTQYF
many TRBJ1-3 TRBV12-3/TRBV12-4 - TGTGCCAGCAGCCCCCCTCCGGGAAACACCATATATTTT CASSPPPGNTIYF
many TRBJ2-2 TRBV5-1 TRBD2 TGCGCCAGCAGCTTAACCCCATTCAAGCGGGGGGCCAACACCGGGGAGCTGTTTTTT CASSLTPFKRGANTGELFF
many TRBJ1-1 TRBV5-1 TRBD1 TGCGCCAGCAGCTTGGCTTCGGACAGGGAGATTGTTTGGGGCACTGAAGCTTTCTTT CASSLASDREIVWGTEAFF
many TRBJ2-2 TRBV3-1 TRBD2 TGTGCCAGCAGCAAGTGGACTAGCGGCTTAACCGGGGAGCTGTTTTTT CASSKWTSGLTGELFF
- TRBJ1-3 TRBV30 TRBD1 TGTGCCTGGAGTTCCGGGACAGGGGACAACACCATATATTTT CAWSSGTGDNTIYF
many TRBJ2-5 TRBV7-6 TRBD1 TGTGCCAGCAGCCCCCCGGGACAGCAAGAGACCCAGTACTTC CASSPPGQQETQYF
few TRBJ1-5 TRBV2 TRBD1 TGTGCCAGCAGCGCCCGACAGGGGAGGGAACAGCCCCAGCATTTT CASSARQGREQPQHF
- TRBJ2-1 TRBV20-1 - TGCAGTGCTGCGGGTACCTACAATGAGCAGTTCTTC CSAAGTYNEQFF
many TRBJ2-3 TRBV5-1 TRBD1 TGCGCCAGCAGCGCTGTCGGGACAGGGGCCTCGAGGGATACGCAGTATTTT CASSAVGTGASRDTQYF
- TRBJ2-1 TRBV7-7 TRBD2 TGTGCCAGCAGCTTATCACTAGCGGGGGCCAATGCGCAGTTCTTC CASSLSLAGANAQFF
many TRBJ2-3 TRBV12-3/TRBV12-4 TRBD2 TGTGCCAGTTCAGCGGGGGGTGCAGATACGCAGTATTTT CASSAGGADTQYF
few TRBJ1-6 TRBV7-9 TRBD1 TGTGCCAGCAGCTTAAGACCCGGACAGGGAAATTCACCCCTCCACTTT CASSLRPGQGNSPLHF
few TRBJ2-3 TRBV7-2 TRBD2 TGTGCCAGCAGCTTCGCGGGAGCTGGCACAGATACGCAGTATTTT CASSFAGAGTDTQYF
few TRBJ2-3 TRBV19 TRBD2 TGTGCCAGCGCAGAGGGGACTAGAAGGACAGATACGCAGTATTTT CASAEGTRRTDTQYF
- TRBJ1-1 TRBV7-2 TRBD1 TGTGCCAGCAGCTCCGGGACAGGGTGGAACACTGAAGCTTTCTTT CASSSGTGWNTEAFF
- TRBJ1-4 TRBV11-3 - TGTGCCAGCAGCTTAGGCGCGAGCCCAGACGAAAAACTGTTTTTT CASSLGASPDEKLFF